Listed below are T cell receptor beta chains from one sample, sequenced in a study of control samples from healthy donors and cancer patients. Measured with immunoSEQ multiplex PCR; TCRdb has only the in-frame clones, and not every one. The table includes 80,000 to 100,000 clones, roughly 92% detected once. Sequenced input: blood. The source of these receptors is a human donor in good health. The donor label of this sample is uncertain. Both conserved end residues are part of each CDR3. The D gene is left open where the match is weak.

TRBV24-1	TRBJ1-1	TRBD1	18	CATSDSGTGSGWDTEAFF	TGTGCCACCAGTGATTCCGGGACAGGGAGCGGGTGGGACACTGAAGCTTTCTTT
TRBV6-5	TRBJ1-4	.	13	CASSISGNEKLFF	TGTGCCAGCAGTATCTCAGGGAATGAAAAACTGTTTTTT
TRBV11-3	TRBJ2-1	TRBD2	15	CASSLGGGGAAEQFF	TGTGCCAGCAGCTTGGGGGGCGGGGGGGCGGCTGAGCAGTTCTTC
TRBV5-1	TRBJ1-2	.	14	CASSRKGERDGYTF	TGCGCCAGCAGCAGAAAGGGGGAGAGGGATGGCTACACCTTC
TRBV27	TRBJ1-4	.	11	CASMFREKLFF	TGTGCCAGCATGTTCCGTGAAAAACTGTTTTTT
TRBV30	TRBJ1-1	.	12	CAWSNGNTEAFF	TGTGCCTGGAGTAACGGGAACACTGAAGCTTTCTTT
TRBV7-6	TRBJ1-3	.	16	CASSLPGEGSGNTIYF	TGTGCCAGCAGTCTACCAGGGGAGGGTTCTGGAAACACCATATATTTT
TRBV6-5	TRBJ1-2	.	14	CASSYSRGDYGYTF	TGTGCCAGCAGTTACAGTCGGGGGGACTATGGCTACACCTTC
TRBV19	TRBJ1-5	.	13	CASSVQIYQPQHF	TGTGCCAGTAGTGTACAAATTTATCAGCCCCAGCATTTT
TRBV5-1	TRBJ2-3	TRBD2	14	CASSTSGGTDTQYF	TGCGCCAGCAGCACTAGCGGCGGCACAGATACGCAGTATTTT
TRBV24-1	TRBJ2-3	TRBD1	16	CATSDFADRGDDTQYF	TGTGCCACCAGTGATTTTGCGGACAGGGGTGATGATACGCAGTATTTT
TRBV13	TRBJ1-1	.	13	CASSQARNTEAFF	TGTGCCAGCAGCCAGGCCAGGAACACTGAAGCTTTCTTT
TRBV5-6	TRBJ1-1	.	16	CASSLRESGVYTEAFF	TGTGCCAGCAGCTTGCGTGAGTCAGGGGTGTACACTGAAGCTTTCTTT
TRBV6-5	TRBJ1-1	TRBD1	14	CASTQTGSNTEAFF	TGTGCCAGCACACAGACAGGGTCGAACACTGAAGCTTTCTTT
TRBV21-1	TRBJ2-3	.	12	CASSTSPDTQYF	TGTGCCAGCAGCACTAGTCCAGATACGCAGTATTTT
TRBV5-1	TRBJ1-5	TRBD1	13	CASSFDRDQPQHF	TGCGCCAGCAGCTTCGACAGGGACCAGCCCCAGCATTTT
TRBV5-1	TRBJ1-1	TRBD1	13	CASSFRQGGEAFF	TGCGCCAGCAGCTTCAGACAGGGCGGTGAAGCTTTCTTT
TRBV24-1	TRBJ2-2	.	14	CATSAPGATGELFF	TGTGCCACCAGTGCCCCTGGGGCTACCGGGGAGCTGTTTTTT